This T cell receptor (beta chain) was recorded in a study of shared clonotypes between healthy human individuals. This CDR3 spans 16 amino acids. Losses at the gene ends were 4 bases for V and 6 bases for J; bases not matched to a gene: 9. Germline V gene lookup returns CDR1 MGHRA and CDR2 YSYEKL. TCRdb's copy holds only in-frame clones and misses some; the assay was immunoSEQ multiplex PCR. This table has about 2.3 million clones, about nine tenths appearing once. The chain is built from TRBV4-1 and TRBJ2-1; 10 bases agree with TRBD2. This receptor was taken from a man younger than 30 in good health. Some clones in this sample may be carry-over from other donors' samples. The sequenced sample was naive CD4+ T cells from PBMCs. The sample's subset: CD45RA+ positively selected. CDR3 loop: CASSRGLAADSNEQFF. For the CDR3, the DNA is TGCGCCAGCAGCCGCGGACTAGCGGCAGACAGCAATGAGCAGTTCTTC.